The 20 T cell receptor beta chains in this list originate from one sample, sequenced in a study of PD-L1 blockade in urothelial cancer. The sample's time point: pretreatment peripheral blood. Only in-frame clones appear in the TCRdb table, and some are missing; sequencing was by immunoSEQ multiplex PCR. The data hold tens of thousands of clones, with 80% to 90% observed a single time. Specimen: PBMCs, collected around atezolizumab (anti-PD-L1) treatment. All receptors come from a woman older than 75 with urothelial cancer.

The rearrangement joins TRBV5-4 to TRBJ2-2; D is possibly TRBD1 (6 bases). Per the germline V gene, CDR1 is SGHNT and CDR2 is YYREEE (reference sequence). Deletions cut 3 bases from V and 4 bases from J, with 7 bases between. CDR3 length: 13 amino acids. CDR3 loop: CASSWGRTGELFF. In nucleotides, the CDR3 is TGTGCCAGCAGCTGGGGGCGCACCGGGGAGCTGTTTTTT.

This sequence joins TRBV5-1 and TRBJ1-1; possible D gene TRBD1, 5 bases. This CDR3 comprises 13 residues. Germline V CDR1 and CDR2: SGHRS, YFSETQ. Trimming took off 4 bases at V and 4 bases at J, with 11 bases between the two ends. The CDR3 coding sequence is TGCGCCAGCAGCCCTGCGGGGGGCACTGAAGCTTTCTTT. It specifies CASSPAGGTEAFF.

In its sample, this clone was seen a few times. The CDR3 nucleotides read TGCGCCAGCAGCTTAGAGAGACTAGCGGTACCCAATGAGCAGTTCTTC. Translated, it gives CASSLERLAVPNEQFF. The V call is TRBV5-1, the J call TRBJ2-1; 9 bases align to TRBD2. The CDR3 totals 16 residues. V lost 2 bases to trimming and J lost 6 bases; unmatched junction nucleotides: 9. Germline lookup yields CDR1 SGHRS and CDR2 YFSETQ.

The chain's CDR3 is CASSLGGAGNTIYF. The CDR3 DNA reads TGCGCCAGCAGCTTGGGGGGGGCTGGAAACACCATATATTTT. The chain has TRBV5-1 and TRBJ1-3; possibly TRBD1 for D (5 bases). Germline values: CDR1 SGHRS, CDR2 YFSETQ. The CDR3 runs to 14 residues. V shed 0 bases and J shed 2 bases, with 6 bases lying between them.

This clone was seen a handful of times. J is TRBJ2-6 and V is TRBV6-4; D is possibly TRBD2 (6 bases). Trimming took off 3 bases at V and 2 bases at J, with 14 bases between the two ends. The CDR3 loop spans 17 amino acids. CDR1 MRHNA and CDR2 SNTAGT come from the germline V gene. DNA for the CDR3: TGTGCCAGCAGTGAAGCGGGCTTAGATGCTGGGGCCAACGTCCTGACTTTC. Encoded protein: CASSEAGLDAGANVLTF.

This chain connects TRBV6-4 to TRBJ2-2, with D possibly being TRBD1 (5 bases). The ends were cut back, 6 bases at V and 3 bases at J, with 11 bases in the middle. This CDR3 spans 14 amino acids. Germline V gene sequence: CDR1 MRHNA, CDR2 SNTAGT. The chain's CDR3 is CASRGVGDTGELFF. The CDR3 region has the DNA TGTGCCAGCAGAGGGGTAGGGGACACCGGGGAGCTGTTTTTT.

This clone was seen a few times. V and J are TRBV2 and TRBJ2-7, with 8 positions matching TRBD2. CDR1 SNHLY and CDR2 FYNNEI come from the germline V gene. This CDR3 has 16 residues. V lost 1 base and J lost 4; bases outside the gene matches: 9. The CDR3 protein is CASSEEGSGSGYEQYF. The DNA for the CDR3 is TGTGCCAGCAGTGAAGAAGGGAGCGGGAGCGGATACGAGCAGTACTTC.

The J gene is TRBJ2-1, the V gene TRBV2; TRBD2 matches 11 bases. The V gene's germline CDR1 is SNHLY and CDR2 FYNNEI. The CDR3 covers 15 residues. With V trimmed by 9 bases and J by 8 bases, 12 bases remained unmatched. As DNA, the CDR3 is TGTGCCAGTCCGAGGGCTAGCGGGAGGTCGTATGAGCAGTTCTTC. Protein sequence: CASPRASGRSYEQFF.

The chain has TRBV28 and TRBJ2-7; 8 bases are shared with TRBD2. Germline V gene lookup returns CDR1 MDHEN and CDR2 SYDVKM. This CDR3 has 16 amino acids. V lost 3 bases to trimming and J lost 7 bases; unmatched junction nucleotides: 14. CDR3 bases: TGTGCCAGCAGTTTGGGGGGTTTTAGCGGGGCTGGGGAGCAGTACTTC. It is translated as CASSLGGFSGAGEQYF.

The rearrangement uses TRBV5-1 and TRBJ2-1; D perhaps matches TRBD2 (6 bases). The CDR3 loop spans 15 amino acids. V was clipped by 4 bases and J by 10 bases, with 21 bases between them. Per the germline V gene, CDR1 is SGHRS and CDR2 is YFSETQ. The CDR3 DNA follows: TGCGCCAGCAGCAGAGAGGGCGGGACGCCTGGCGAGCAGTTCTTC. It specifies CASSREGGTPGEQFF. The full variable domain, its missing parts supplied by reference TRBV5-1 and TRBJ2-1, is KAGVTQTPRYLIKTRGQQVTLSCSPISGHRSVSWYQQTPGQGLQFLFEYFSETQRNKGNFPGRFSGRQFSNSRSEMNVSTLELGDSALYLCASSREGGTPGEQFFGPGTRLTVL.

The chain links TRBV15 to TRBJ1-5, with a possible D match to TRBD1 (5 bases). The CDR3 is 14 residues long. Germline CDR1 LNHNV, CDR2 YYDKDF (reference sequence). The V and J ends lost 2 bases and 7 bases respectively, with 12 bases between them. CDR3 in amino acids: CATSRSSGDQPQHF. CDR3 nucleotides: TGTGCCACCAGCAGATCCTCGGGGGACCAGCCCCAGCATTTT.

The V gene is TRBV14, the J gene TRBJ2-1, with D possibly being TRBD2 (6 bases). The CDR3 sequence is 12 residues long. Germline V CDR1 and CDR2: SGHDN, FVKESK. Trimming stripped 1 base from V and 10 bases from J, with 8 bases between. CDR3 sequence (DNA): TGTGCCAGCAGCCAAGGGCTAGCGGAGCAGTTCTTC. Amino acid sequence: CASSQGLAEQFF.

Remarks on this clone: Mismatch with germline at one junction end may stem from a read error. V is TRBV6-5 and J is TRBJ1-2, with 7 bases identical to TRBD1. The CDR3 runs to 15 residues. The germline V gene has CDR1 MNHEY and CDR2 SVGAGI. The CDR3 is CASSSRQGGTRGYIF. The CDR3 region has the DNA TGTGCCAGCAGTTCCCGACAGGGCGGTACGAGGGGCTACATCTTC.

The genes are TRBV21-1 and TRBJ2-1; the table calls TRBD2, which could not be checked here. TRBV21-1 is a recognized pseudogene. The CDR3 runs to 13 residues. The CDR3 region is CASGGCSYNEQFF. For the CDR3, the DNA is TGTGCCAGCGGCGGATGCTCCTACAATGAGCAGTTCTTC.

This clone was found a few times. The chain couples TRBV19 to TRBJ2-1, with 8 bases identical to TRBD1. The CDR3 length is 16 residues. The germline CDR1 and CDR2 sequences are LNHDA and SQIVND (reference sequence). The trim removed 10 bases at V and 3 bases at J, leaving 14 bases unmatched. The DNA for the CDR3 is TGTGCCACCTCTACTGCAGGGGGCTTGGGCTACAATGAGCAGTTCTTC. This codes for CATSTAGGLGYNEQFF.

This sequence joins TRBV6-6 and TRBJ2-7, with 11 positions matching TRBD2. Germline CDR1 and CDR2: MNHNY and SVGAGI (reference sequence). This CDR3 region has 15 residues. Trimming at V came to 6 bases and at J to 4 bases, leaving 8 bases not matched to a gene. The CDR3 is CASSLTSGKGYEQYF. The CDR3 DNA follows: TGTGCCAGCAGCCTGACTAGCGGGAAGGGGTACGAGCAGTACTTC.

This rearrangement joins TRBV4-1 to TRBJ2-2; 12 bases align to TRBD2. The CDR3 length is 16 residues. After removal of 4 bases from V and 7 bases from J, the junction contained 7 bases not matched to a gene. Germline CDR1 reads MGHRA; CDR2 reads YSYEKL. In DNA form, the CDR3 reads TGCGCCAGCAGCCGCCCGACTAGCGGGAGCCTCGGGGAGCTGTTTTTT. Amino acid sequence: CASSRPTSGSLGELFF.

V usage is TRBV5-1 and J usage is TRBJ1-1; 7 nucleotides align to TRBD1. Trimming cost V 4 bases and J 0 bases; bases outside gene matches: 6. Germline lookup yields CDR1 SGHRS and CDR2 YFSETQ. The CDR3 spans 15 residues. The DNA for the CDR3 is TGCGCCAGCAGCCCCACAGGGGCCGTGAACACTGAAGCTTTCTTT. Translating gives CASSPTGAVNTEAFF.

J is TRBJ2-7 and V is TRBV5-1, with D possibly TRBD1 on 5 matching bases. There are 13 residues in the CDR3. Per germline, CDR1 SGHRS and CDR2 YFSETQ. V lost 1 base and J 0 bases, leaving 5 bases between the germline ends. CDR3 nucleotides: TGCGCCAGCAGCTTGCAGGGCTCCTACGAGCAGTACTTC. This gives the protein CASSLQGSYEQYF.

V and J are TRBV6-6 and TRBJ1-3; no clear D. V shed 6 bases and J shed 0 bases, with 12 bases lying between them. This CDR3 has 15 amino acids. Germline CDR1 is MNHNY and CDR2 is SVGAGI (reference sequence). The DNA of the CDR3 is TGTGCCAGCAGCCCGTCGGGTATCTCTGGAAACACCATATATTTT. It yields the protein CASSPSGISGNTIYF.